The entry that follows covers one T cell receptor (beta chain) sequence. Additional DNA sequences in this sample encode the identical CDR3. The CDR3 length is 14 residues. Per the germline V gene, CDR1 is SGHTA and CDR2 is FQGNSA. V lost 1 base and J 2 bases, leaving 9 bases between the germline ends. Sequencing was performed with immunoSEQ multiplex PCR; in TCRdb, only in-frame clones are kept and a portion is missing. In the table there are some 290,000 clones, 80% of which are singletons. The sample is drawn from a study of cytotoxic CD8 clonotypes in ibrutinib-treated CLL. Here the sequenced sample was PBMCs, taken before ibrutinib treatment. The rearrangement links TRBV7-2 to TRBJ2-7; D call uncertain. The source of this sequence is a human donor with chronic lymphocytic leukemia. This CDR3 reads CASSLGGRTYEQYF. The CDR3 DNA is TGTGCCAGCAGCTTAGGGGGAAGAACCTACGAGCAGTACTTC.